This TCR beta chain was observed in a study of cytomegalovirus exposure and HLA in healthy donors. This table comes from immunoSEQ multiplex PCR, and its TCRdb copy is limited to in-frame clones, with some not included. The table lists more than 110,000 clones, almost 90% of them singletons. The CDR3 loop spans 14 amino acids. The V gene lost 5 bases and the J gene lost 3 bases, with 11 bases spanning the gap. Germline CDR1 MNHEY, CDR2 SMNVEV (reference sequence). Broader study findings: According to reports, the classifier identified cytomegalovirus status with high specificity and sensitivity.

Concerning this clone: What it binds is not known.

This rearrangement joins TRBV27 to TRBJ1-5, with D tentatively TRBD1 (5 bases). The source of this sequence is a young woman in good health and CMV-seropositive. Input material: PBMCs. The CDR3 here is CASSPRQLNQPQHF. Written as DNA, the CDR3 is TGTGCCAGCAGTCCAAGACAGCTCAATCAGCCCCAGCATTTT.